Following are 3 T cell receptor beta chains from one sample sequenced in a study of blood T cell repertoires in COVID-19. The assay was immunoSEQ multiplex PCR, and TCRdb's table has in-frame clones only and misses some. Altogether around 49,000 clones are present, 81% being singletons, with the ten largest covering 20% to 25%. Sequencing was performed on peripheral blood. The receptors come from a woman over 75 with COVID-19, enrolled during active disease.

The count of this clone is one. The rearrangement links TRBV28 to TRBJ2-2; D is unclear. V was cut by 5 bases and J by 4 bases, with 8 bases left in between. This CDR3 region has 13 residues. The germline V gene has CDR1 MDHEN and CDR2 SYDVKM. CDR3 sequence: CASSVEATGELFF. In DNA, the CDR3 is TGTGCCAGCAGTGTTGAGGCCACCGGGGAGCTGTTTTTT.

This clone was seen more than once but under ten times. The chain recombines TRBV6-5 with TRBJ1-1; TRBD1 matches at 9 bases. J lost 7 bases, V lost 6 bases, and 9 bases had no gene match. The V gene's germline CDR1 is MNHEY and CDR2 SVGAGI. The CDR3 is 14 residues long. DNA of the CDR3: TGTGCCAGCAGGGCCGGGACAGGGATAGTTGAAGCTTTCTTT. Amino acid sequence: CASRAGTGIVEAFF.

J is TRBJ2-1 and V is TRBV18, with 9 bases fitting TRBD1. V gave up 6 bases and J gave up 7 bases; unmatched junction bases: 7. The CDR3 sequence is 14 residues long. CDR1 KGHSH and CDR2 LQKENI come from the germline V gene. CDR3 nucleotides: TGTGCCAGCTCCCGAGGGACAGGGATTAATGAGCAGTTCTTC. It specifies CASSRGTGINEQFF.